One sample yielded the 22 T cell receptor beta chains listed below, sequenced in a study of neurological immune-mediated disorders. TCRdb passed the 5' RACE reads through MiXCR, listing each CDR3 protein once. Altogether some 77,000 distinct CDR3 sequences are present, approximately 9.4% being singletons, with the ten largest covering about 1.7%. Material: PBMCs. These receptors were obtained from a man aged 45-65 years in good health.

This clonotype was seen ten or more times. The genes are TRBV30 and TRBJ2-5; D remains ambiguous. CDR3 length: 12 residues. The germline CDR1 and CDR2 sequences are GTSNPN and SVGIG (reference sequence). V lost 0 bases and J 2 bases, leaving 4 bases between the germline ends. The CDR3 DNA reads TGTGCCTGGAGTGTTGGTCAAGAGACCCAGTACTTC. Protein sequence: CAWSVGQETQYF.

This clonotype was counted many times. The chain recombines TRBV5-1 with TRBJ1-4; D is perhaps TRBD1 (5 bases). There are 15 residues in the CDR3. Trimming stripped 5 bases from V and 5 bases from J, with 16 bases between. The germline CDR1 and CDR2 sequences are SGHRS and YFSETQ. The DNA of the CDR3 is TGCGCCAGCAGTTCCGGGGGAAGGCCGAATGAAAAACTGTTTTTT. As protein: CASSSGGRPNEKLFF.

As for this clonotype: A much larger clone lies a single base off, so this may be a read error. The chain links TRBV6-2 or TRBV6-3 to TRBJ2-1; TRBD2 is a possible D gene (5 bases). Germline loops: CDR1 MNHEY, CDR2 SVGEGT. The CDR3 extends over 12 amino acids. The CDR3 DNA reads TGTGCCATCAGTTCTGGACTGGATGAGCAGTTCTTC. Translated: CAISSGLDEQFF.

This clonotype turned up a few times. A much larger clone differs by one base, so this may be a read error. The chain is built from TRBV20-1 and TRBJ2-1; maybe TRBD2 (5 bases). From germline, CDR1 is DFQATT and CDR2 SNEGSKA (reference sequence). This CDR3 comprises 14 residues. V gave up 8 bases and J gave up 4 bases, with 18 bases separating them. CDR3 region: CSTLLGVWYNEQFF. The CDR3 DNA reads TGCAGTACCCTCTTGGGAGTATGGTACAATGAGCAGTTCTTC.

Comment on this clonotype: Its ends do not fully match the called genes, so a read error is possible. The chain joins TRBV12-3 or TRBV12-4 to TRBJ1-5; D is possibly TRBD1 (5 bases). This CDR3 is 15 amino acids long. CDR3 sequence (DNA): TGTGCCAGCAGTTTAGGTGACAGAGACACTCAGCCCCATCATTTT. Translating it yields CASSLGDRDTQPHHF.

This clonotype was detected ten times or more. The chain uses TRBV29-1 and TRBJ2-2, with 9 bases aligning to TRBD2. The CDR3 runs to 14 residues. CDR1 and CDR2 from the germline V gene are SQVTM and ANQGSEA. The junction had 0 bases not matched to a gene; V was cut back by 3 bases and J by 1 base. This chain's CDR3 is CSVEREGNTGELFF. CDR3 in DNA: TGCAGCGTTGAGCGGGAGGGGAACACCGGGGAGCTGTTTTTT.

This clonotype came up many times. The genes are TRBV28 and TRBJ2-2; 9 bases line up with TRBD1. With V trimmed by 7 bases and J by 5 bases, 5 bases remained unmatched. The CDR3 totals 14 residues. Germline V lookup: CDR1 MDHEN, CDR2 SYDVKM. The CDR3 bases are TGTGCCAGCAACAGACAGGGGGGGACCGGGGAGCTGTTTTTT. The encoded protein is CASNRQGGTGELFF.

In this sample, this clonotype turned up many times. This rearrangement joins TRBV5-1 to TRBJ1-2; D perhaps matches TRBD1 (5 bases). This CDR3 has 14 amino acids. CDR1 is SGHRS and CDR2 is YFSETQ in the germline V gene. The V end was cut by 3 bases, the J end by 4 bases, with 13 bases between. The CDR3 DNA is TGCGCCAGCAGCTCCTCCGGGACCCTCTATGGCTACACCTTC. Encoded protein: CASSSSGTLYGYTF.

This clonotype was counted many times. V and J are TRBV7-6 and TRBJ2-6; 8 bases are shared with TRBD1. CDR1 and CDR2 (germline): SGHVS, FNYEAQ. The CDR3 totals 18 residues. Germline trimming cut 1 base from V and 2 bases from J; bases unmatched to any gene: 7. CDR3 DNA: TGTGCCAGCAGCTTAGGAATCGCGACAGGGGCTGGGGCCAACGTCCTGACTTTC. Protein: CASSLGIATGAGANVLTF.

This clonotype was detected ten times or more. The V call is TRBV7-9, the J call TRBJ2-2, with D perhaps matching TRBD1 (5 bases). The CDR3 totals 18 residues. The germline V gene has CDR1 SEHNR and CDR2 FQNEAQ (reference sequence). V shed 2 bases and J shed 8 bases, with 24 bases lying between them. Written as DNA, the CDR3 is TGTGCCAGCAGCTTATCATGGAGTGGGGCCAGCAGAGTTGGGGAGCTGTTTTTT. It encodes CASSLSWSGASRVGELFF.

This clonotype was detected once. This sequence may be a read error, since a much larger clone differs from it by one base. The rearrangement links TRBV28 to TRBJ2-1, with D possibly matching TRBD1 (5 bases). Trimming left V 7 bases short and J 6 bases short, with 16 bases between. The CDR3 sequence is 14 residues long. Germline assignment: CDR1 MDHEN and CDR2 SYDVKM. The CDR3 here is CASKGVPVSNEQFF. The DNA of the CDR3 is TGTGCCAGCAAAGGGGTGCCGGTTAGCAATGAGCAGTTCTTC.

The table lists this clonotype with many counts. The chain has TRBV27 and TRBJ1-1; weak D call: TRBD1 (6 bases). Per the germline V gene, CDR1 is MNHEY and CDR2 is SMNVEV (reference sequence). The length of the CDR3 is 14 residues. Trimming left V 2 bases short and J 4 bases short, with 11 bases between. The CDR3 DNA reads as TGTGCCAGCAGTTTAGGCAGAGGGGGCACTGAAGCTTTCTTT. Its protein is CASSLGRGGTEAFF.

In this sample, this clonotype turned up many times. The V gene is TRBV27, the J gene TRBJ2-1, with a weak D call TRBD2 (5 bases). The V and J ends lost 10 bases and 0 bases respectively, with 13 bases between them. CDR1 and CDR2 (germline): MNHEY, SMNVEV (reference sequence). The CDR3 consists of 14 residues. The CDR3 DNA reads as TGTGCCACCCGGTGGGAGATCTCCTACAATGAGCAGTTCTTC. Translating gives CATRWEISYNEQFF.

In its sample, this clonotype was seen many times. The V gene is TRBV15, the J gene TRBJ2-3; 10 nucleotides match TRBD2. The germline gives CDR1 LNHNV, CDR2 YYDKDF (reference sequence). The CDR3 sequence is 16 residues long. J was trimmed by 5 bases and V by 5 bases; bases with no gene match: 10. Here the CDR3 DNA reads TGTGCCACCAGCCCTAGGGTAGCGGGGGGAGGAGATACGCAGTATTTT. Residues: CATSPRVAGGGDTQYF.

Only a few counts were recorded for this clonotype. This chain connects TRBV3-1 to TRBJ2-1; 11 positions match TRBD1. CDR3 length equals 15 residues. From germline, CDR1 is LGHDT and CDR2 YNNKEL (reference sequence). Trimming took 3 bases from V and 7 from J; bases not matched to a gene: 5. CDR3 region: CASSQSGQGGNEQFF. The CDR3 DNA is TGTGCCAGCAGCCAGTCGGGACAGGGGGGGAATGAGCAGTTCTTC.

There are many counts of this clonotype. This chain joins TRBV29-1 and TRBJ2-7, with a tentative D call TRBD1 (5 bases). V lost 6 bases and J 1 base, leaving 13 bases between the germline ends. The CDR3 spans 13 residues. Germline V gives CDR1 SQVTM, CDR2 ANQGSEA. The CDR3 sequence: CSVAPTESYEQYF. CDR3 sequence (DNA): TGCAGCGTGGCCCCGACAGAATCCTACGAGCAGTACTTC.

This clonotype occurred many times. The V call is TRBV7-2, the J call TRBJ2-7, with D unclear. The germline CDR1 and CDR2 sequences are SGHTA and FQGNSA. The CDR3 is 13 residues long. V was cut by 7 bases and J by 4 bases, with 14 bases left in between. The CDR3 sequence is CASTEHAGYEQYF. As DNA, the CDR3 is TGTGCCAGCACCGAACACGCCGGATACGAGCAGTACTTC.

The chain combines TRBV7-6 with TRBJ2-1; 12 bases are a match to TRBD2. CDR3 size: 17 residues. After removal of 4 bases from V and 7 bases from J, the junction contained 11 bases not matched to a gene. The germline CDR1 and CDR2 sequences are SGHVS and FNYEAQ. As DNA, the CDR3 is TGTGCCAGCAGCTCAATCACGACTAGCGGGAGTGTGAATGAGCAGTTCTTC. It specifies CASSSITTSGSVNEQFF.

This clonotype appeared a few times. This may stem from a read error, because a much larger clone lies one nucleotide away. The chain recombines TRBV4-3 with TRBJ2-1; D remains unclear. Germline values: CDR1 LGHNA, CDR2 YSLEER. V was trimmed by 0 bases and J by 6 bases, leaving 15 bases between them. This CDR3 is built from 16 residues. The DNA for the CDR3 is TGCGCCAGCAGCCAAGAATGGTCTACCCTACTCAATGAGCAGTTCTTC. It specifies CASSQEWSTLLNEQFF.

This clonotype showed up many times. This rearrangement joins TRBV4-3 to TRBJ2-2; no definite D call. Trimming cost V 0 bases and J 7 bases, with 12 bases left between them. The CDR3 contains 15 residues. Per the germline V gene, CDR1 is LGHNA and CDR2 is YSLEER. CDR3 DNA: TGCGCCAGCAGCCAAGATAGTTTCCGTTACGGGGAGCTGTTTTTT. The encoded protein is CASSQDSFRYGELFF.

This clonotype showed up many times. This sequence joins TRBV5-5 and TRBJ2-5; TRBD2 matches 10 bases. V trimming: 3 bases; J trimming: 5 bases; junction bases outside the gene matches: 1. Per germline, CDR1 SGHKS and CDR2 YYEKEE (reference sequence). This CDR3 is built from 13 residues. The CDR3 nucleotides read TGTGCCAGCAGCTCGACTAGCGGGGAGACCCAGTACTTC. Residues: CASSSTSGETQYF.

This clonotype came up many times. The CDR3 region is CASSVTHTYNEQFF. The CDR3 coding sequence is TGCGCCAGCAGCGTTACGCATACCTACAATGAGCAGTTCTTC. The rearrangement links TRBV5-1 to TRBJ2-1; no reliable D call. CDR1 is SGHRS, CDR2 YFSETQ, per germline. Trimming pared 4 bases from V and 2 bases from J, leaving 10 bases between. CDR3 length equals 14 residues.